The text below deals with one T cell receptor beta chain. Antigen unknown. These data originate in a study of shared clonotypes between healthy human individuals. Whole-study findings and limits: Non-shared clonotypes displayed generation probabilities falling below those of clonotypes present in all four donors.

The germline gives CDR1 LNHNV, CDR2 YYDKDF (reference sequence). Trimming at V came to 0 bases and at J to 13 bases, leaving 14 bases not matched to a gene. The CDR3 totals 17 residues. TCRdb's table, derived via immunoSEQ multiplex PCR, lists solely in-frame clones and lacks some. Of about 990,000 clones listed, approximately 80% are singletons. This sequence was found in a man aged 18 to 35 in good health. Some clones in this sample may be carry-over from other donors' samples. Sequencing used memory CD4+ T cells from PBMCs. The subset here: CD45RA-negative fraction. J is TRBJ2-1 and V is TRBV15; 11 bases are a match to TRBD2. In nucleotides, the CDR3 is TGTGCCACCAGCAGAGATTCGGGTCGGGCTAGCGGGAGGTACCAGTTCTTC. Translated: CATSRDSGRASGRYQFF.